This TCR beta chain was observed in a study of a mutant IDH1 vaccine in newly diagnosed glioma. As for this clone: The target antigen is unknown.

Some clones are missing from TCRdb's copy, which holds only in-frame ones; the method was immunoSEQ multiplex PCR. The sample has 40,000 to 55,000 clones, more than 60% seen once; the top ten hold around 6.7%. Germline loops: CDR1 LNHDA, CDR2 SQIVND (reference sequence). There are 16 residues in the CDR3. Trimming took off 9 bases at V and 4 bases at J, with 19 bases between the two ends. Documented time point: week 35, safety follow-up. Doses comprised 300 ug of mutant IDH1 20-mer peptide each, plus topical imiquimod. The J gene is TRBJ1-6, the V gene TRBV19, with D perhaps TRBD1 (6 bases). The sequence was collected from a man aged 40-55 years with glioma. Sequences were derived from PBMCs, sampled from a glioma patient whose treatment included an IDH1 peptide vaccine. CDR3 in DNA: TGTGCCAGCTCCTTCCCGCCAGGGGATTATAATTCACCCCTCCACTTT. As protein: CASSFPPGDYNSPLHF. Full variable domain (remainder filled in from reference TRBV19 and TRBJ1-6): DGGITQSPKYLFRKEGQNVTLSCEQNLNHDAMYWYRQDPGQGLRLIYYSQIVNDFQKGDIAEGYSVSREKKESFPLTVTSAQKNPTAFYLCASSFPPGDYNSPLHFGNGTRLTVT.